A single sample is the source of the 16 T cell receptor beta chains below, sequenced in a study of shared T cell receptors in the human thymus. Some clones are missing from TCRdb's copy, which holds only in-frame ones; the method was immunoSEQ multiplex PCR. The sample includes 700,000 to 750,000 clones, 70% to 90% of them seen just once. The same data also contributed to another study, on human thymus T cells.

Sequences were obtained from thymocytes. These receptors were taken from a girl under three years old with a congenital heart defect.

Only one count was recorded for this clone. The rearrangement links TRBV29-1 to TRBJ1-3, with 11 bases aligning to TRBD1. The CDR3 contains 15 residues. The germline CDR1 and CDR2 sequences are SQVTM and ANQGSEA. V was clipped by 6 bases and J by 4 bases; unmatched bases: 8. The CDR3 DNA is TGCAGCGTCCGCCTGGACAGGGGGCAAGGAAACACCATATATTTT. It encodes CSVRLDRGQGNTIYF.

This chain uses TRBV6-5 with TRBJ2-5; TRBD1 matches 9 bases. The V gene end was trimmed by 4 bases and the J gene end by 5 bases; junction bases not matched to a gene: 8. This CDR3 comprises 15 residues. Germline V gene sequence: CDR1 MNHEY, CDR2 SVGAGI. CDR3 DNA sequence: TGTGCCAGCAGTTGGGGACAGGGAAGAGTCGAGACCCAGTACTTC. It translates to CASSWGQGRVETQYF.

The CDR3 region is CASSHLPGQFNQPQHF. CDR3 in DNA: TGTGCCAGCAGCCACCTCCCGGGACAGTTCAATCAGCCCCAGCATTTT. V and J are TRBV11-2 and TRBJ1-5; 7 bases line up with TRBD1. This CDR3 region has 16 residues. The junction had 10 bases not matched to a gene; V was cut back by 5 bases and J by 3 bases. Germline V CDR1 and CDR2: SGHAT, FQNNGV.

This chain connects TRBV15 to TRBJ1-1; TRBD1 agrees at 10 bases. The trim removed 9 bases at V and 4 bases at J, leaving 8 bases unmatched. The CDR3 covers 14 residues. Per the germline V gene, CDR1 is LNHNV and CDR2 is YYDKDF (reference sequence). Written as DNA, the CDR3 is TGTGCCACGGGACAGGGGAGGTCACTCACTGAAGCTTTCTTT. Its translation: CATGQGRSLTEAFF.

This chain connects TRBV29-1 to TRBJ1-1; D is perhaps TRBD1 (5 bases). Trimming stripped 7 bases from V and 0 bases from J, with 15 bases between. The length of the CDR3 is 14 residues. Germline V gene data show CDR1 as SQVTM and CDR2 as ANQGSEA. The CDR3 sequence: CSAGGRGLNTEAFF. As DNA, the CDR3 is TGCAGCGCCGGAGGTCGGGGGTTGAACACTGAAGCTTTCTTT.

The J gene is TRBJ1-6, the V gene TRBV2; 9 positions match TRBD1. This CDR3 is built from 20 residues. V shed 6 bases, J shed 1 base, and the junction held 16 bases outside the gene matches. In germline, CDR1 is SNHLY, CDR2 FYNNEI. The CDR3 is CASRKRGQGELDSYNSPLHF. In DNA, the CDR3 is TGTGCCAGCAGGAAGAGGGGACAGGGCGAGCTCGATTCCTATAATTCACCCCTCCACTTT.

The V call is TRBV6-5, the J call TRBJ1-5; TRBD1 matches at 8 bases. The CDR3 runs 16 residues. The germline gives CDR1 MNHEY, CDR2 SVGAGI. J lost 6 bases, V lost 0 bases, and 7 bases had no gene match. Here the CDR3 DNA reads TGTGCCAGCAGTTACTCGTCACCAGGGGGCGGTCAGCCCCAGCATTTT. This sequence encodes CASSYSSPGGGQPQHF.

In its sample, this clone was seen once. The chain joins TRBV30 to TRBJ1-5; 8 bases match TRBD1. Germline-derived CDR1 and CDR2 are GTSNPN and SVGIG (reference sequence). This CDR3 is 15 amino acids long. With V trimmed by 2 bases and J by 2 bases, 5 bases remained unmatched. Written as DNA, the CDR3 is TGTGCCTGGAGTTTTGGACAGGGAGGCAATCAGCCCCAGCATTTT. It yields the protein CAWSFGQGGNQPQHF.

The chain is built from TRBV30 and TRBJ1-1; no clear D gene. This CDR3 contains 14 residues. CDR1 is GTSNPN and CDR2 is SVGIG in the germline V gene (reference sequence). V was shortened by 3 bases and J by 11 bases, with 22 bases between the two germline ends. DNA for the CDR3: TGTGCCTGGAGATCGACTTTGCCGGATTTGCGGGCTTTCTTT. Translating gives CAWRSTLPDLRAFF.

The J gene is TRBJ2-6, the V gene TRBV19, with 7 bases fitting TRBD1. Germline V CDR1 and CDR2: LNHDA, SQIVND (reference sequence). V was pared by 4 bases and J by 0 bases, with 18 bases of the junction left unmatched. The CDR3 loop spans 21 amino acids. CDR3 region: CASSTVERGRARHSGANVLTF. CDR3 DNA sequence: TGTGCCAGTAGTACGGTCGAAAGGGGGCGCGCCCGTCACTCTGGGGCCAACGTCCTGACTTTC. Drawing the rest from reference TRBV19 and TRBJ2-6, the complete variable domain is DGGITQSPKYLFRKEGQNVTLSCEQNLNHDAMYWYRQDPGQGLRLIYYSQIVNDFQKGDIAEGYSVSREKKESFPLTVTSAQKNPTAFYLCASSTVERGRARHSGANVLTFGAGSRLTVL.

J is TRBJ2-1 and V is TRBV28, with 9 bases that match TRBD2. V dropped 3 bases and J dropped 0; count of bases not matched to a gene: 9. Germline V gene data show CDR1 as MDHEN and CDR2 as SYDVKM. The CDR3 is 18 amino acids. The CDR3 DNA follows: TGTGCCAGCAGTTTGGGCGGGGGGGCCGCGGGCTCCTACAATGAGCAGTTCTTC. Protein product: CASSLGGGAAGSYNEQFF.

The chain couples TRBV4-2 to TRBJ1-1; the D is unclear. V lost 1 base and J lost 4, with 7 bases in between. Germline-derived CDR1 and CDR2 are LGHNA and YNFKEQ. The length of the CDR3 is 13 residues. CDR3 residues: CASSQGGATEAFF. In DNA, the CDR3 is TGTGCCAGCAGCCAAGGCGGCGCCACTGAAGCTTTCTTT.

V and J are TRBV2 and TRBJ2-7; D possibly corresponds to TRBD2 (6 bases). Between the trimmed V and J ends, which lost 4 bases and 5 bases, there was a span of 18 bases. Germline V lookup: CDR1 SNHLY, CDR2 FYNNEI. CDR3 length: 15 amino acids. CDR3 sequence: CASSVPRRGPHEQYF. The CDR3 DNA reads TGTGCCAGCAGTGTCCCTAGGAGGGGTCCGCACGAGCAGTACTTC.

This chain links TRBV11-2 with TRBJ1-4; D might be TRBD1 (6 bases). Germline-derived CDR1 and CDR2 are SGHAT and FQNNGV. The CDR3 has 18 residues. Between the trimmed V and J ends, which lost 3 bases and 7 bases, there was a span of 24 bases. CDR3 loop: CASSFHRTDREETEKLFF. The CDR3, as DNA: TGTGCCAGCAGCTTTCACCGGACAGACCGCGAAGAAACTGAAAAACTGTTTTTT.

CDR3 sequence: CASSPQENTEAFF. The CDR3 coding sequence is TGTGCCAGCAGCCCACAGGAGAACACTGAAGCTTTCTTT. This chain links TRBV5-6 with TRBJ1-1; tentatively, D is TRBD1 (5 bases). Trimming took 4 bases from V and 1 from J, leaving 8 bases between them. Germline loops: CDR1 SGHDT, CDR2 YYEEEE. The CDR3 consists of 13 residues.

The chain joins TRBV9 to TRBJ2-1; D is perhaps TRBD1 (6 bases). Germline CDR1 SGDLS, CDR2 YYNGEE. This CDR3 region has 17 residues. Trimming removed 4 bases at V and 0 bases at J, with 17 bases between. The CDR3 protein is CASSPGTLLRSYNEQFF. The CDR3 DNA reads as TGTGCCAGCAGCCCTGGGACACTGCTTCGCTCCTACAATGAGCAGTTCTTC.